This is a list of T cell receptor beta chains from one sample in a study of radiation and T cells in renal cell carcinoma. This table comes from immunoSEQ multiplex PCR, and its TCRdb copy is limited to in-frame clones, with some not included. The data show approximately 170,000 clones, with 88% seen just once and about 11% held by the top ten. The material was blood, obtained from a patient whose treatment included radiotherapy and nephrectomy. These receptors were obtained from a woman in her forties or fifties with renal cell carcinoma. The CDR3 runs from the conserved cysteine through the conserved F or W. D genes are given only for firm matches.

d_call j_call v_call cdr3_aa
. TRBJ1-1 TRBV12-5 CASGLLAEAFF
. TRBJ2-6 TRBV18 CASSPEATFGANVLTF
TRBD1 TRBJ2-4 TRBV10-1 CASSEGGQGRNIQYF
TRBD1 TRBJ1-2 TRBV19 CATTLDRDYGYTF
TRBD2 TRBJ2-1 TRBV5-5 CASSSPGLVDEQFF
. TRBJ2-7 TRBV16 CASSQSIQGKHEQYF
. TRBJ1-4 TRBV6-5 CASSLLPGAESEKLFF
. TRBJ1-2 TRBV7-2 CASSLDGAPNYGYTF
TRBD1 TRBJ2-5 TRBV19 CASSITGVFQETQYF
TRBD2 TRBJ2-1 TRBV7-8 CASSTTSGGYNEQFF
. TRBJ2-2 TRBV5-4 CASSLDGSLITGELFF
. TRBJ2-1 TRBV15 CATSREGTVHNEQFF
. TRBJ2-5 TRBV30 CAWISETQYF
TRBD1 TRBJ2-7 TRBV18 CASSPQDRGGWEQYF
TRBD1 TRBJ2-5 TRBV7-2 CASSLYRGQETQYF
. TRBJ2-7 TRBV29-1 CSVGSGGHREQYF
TRBD1 TRBJ1-1 TRBV7-9 CASSLDRQGKAFF
. TRBJ1-2 TRBV18 CASSRTELYGYTF
. TRBJ2-1 TRBV4-3 CASSQDREGYNEQFF
. TRBJ1-2 TRBV19 CASSIRLGDGYTF
TRBD1 TRBJ1-2 TRBV5-5 CASRQGANYGYTF
TRBD2 TRBJ2-7 TRBV2 CASYGRGFYEQYF
. TRBJ2-3 TRBV6-1 CASSEALGRGHTQYF
. TRBJ1-1 TRBV9 CASSASPMNTEAFF
. TRBJ1-1 TRBV7-3 CASSFEGPNTEAFF
. TRBJ2-6 TRBV2 CASAEGANVLTF
TRBD1 TRBJ2-1 TRBV5-6 CASSLRTGSRLNEQFF
. TRBJ2-3 TRBV7-3 CASSLLQGDTQYF
. TRBJ1-1 TRBV4-2 CASSQDLRAFF
. TRBJ1-5 TRBV2 CASSVRGAQPQHF
. TRBJ1-6 TRBV4-2 CASSQPTSSSPLHF
. TRBJ2-2 TRBV19 CASSRAGDTGELFF